This T cell receptor (beta chain) was documented in a study of graft-versus-host responses after intestinal transplantation. The CDR3 runs 14 residues. The V gene's germline CDR1 is MNHEY and CDR2 SVGAGI. Trimming removed 5 bases at V and 4 bases at J, with 14 bases between. As to this clone: The antigen remains undetermined.

Assay used: immunoSEQ multiplex PCR; TCRdb lists only in-frame clones, some missing. The sample has about 71,000 clones, around 91% seen once. This clonotype was sampled from a human donor who received an intestinal transplant. The sequencing used unstimulated CD8+ T cells sorted from spleen or lymph node cells, collected before intestinal transplant. The chain recombines TRBV6-5 with TRBJ1-1; D not resolved. In nucleotides, the CDR3 is TGTGCCAGCAGTACGGGTCGGGTAAGCACTGAAGCTTTCTTT. Its protein is CASSTGRVSTEAFF.